Shown below are 24 T cell receptor beta chains from a single sample sequenced in a study of Ad26.COV2.S vaccination and SARS-CoV-2 variants. Method: immunoSEQ multiplex PCR; TCRdb's copy keeps in-frame clones and lacks some. This table has 500,000 or so clones, roughly 87% appearing once. Sample treatment: about 20 received Ad26.COV2.S at low or high dose, single or two shots; about 5 received placebo; per-sample allocation not given. Day 63 following the first vaccine or placebo injection was when the samples were taken. The starting material was peripheral blood, obtained in a trial of Ad26.COV2.S vaccine versus placebo. Every receptor here comes from a person aged 18-60 years who received the Ad26.COV2.S COVID-19 vaccine or a placebo.

The V call is TRBV5-1, the J call TRBJ2-5, with 15 bases lining up with TRBD2. Germline V gives CDR1 SGHRS, CDR2 YFSETQ. J gave up 2 bases and V 4 bases, and 6 bases lay outside the gene matches. This CDR3 contains 17 residues. The CDR3 DNA reads as TGCGCCAGCAGCCCGGGACTAGCGGGAGGTTGGCAAGAGACCCAGTACTTC. This sequence encodes CASSPGLAGGWQETQYF.

The rearrangement joins TRBV2 to TRBJ1-2; TRBD1 is a possible D gene (5 bases). Germline assignment: CDR1 SNHLY and CDR2 FYNNEI. V was clipped by 4 bases and J by 4 bases, with 16 bases between them. The CDR3 runs to 15 residues. The CDR3 protein is CASSGGRVAGYGYTF. CDR3 nucleotides: TGTGCCAGCAGTGGGGGCAGGGTGGCAGGCTATGGCTACACCTTC. The variable domain in full, with the rest retrieved from reference TRBV2 and TRBJ1-2, is EPEVTQTPSHQVTQMGQEVILRCVPISNHLYFYWYRQILGQKVEFLVSFYNNEISEKSEIFDDQFSVERPDGSNFTLKIRSTKLEDSAMYFCASSGGRVAGYGYTFGSGTRLTVV.

The gene calls are TRBV27 and TRBJ2-7; D unresolved. Germline lookup yields CDR1 MNHEY and CDR2 SMNVEV (reference sequence). This CDR3 is built from 11 residues. V was clipped by 2 bases and J by 5 bases, with 4 bases between them. The DNA of the CDR3 is TGTGCCAGCAGTTTAAGGGACGAGCAGTACTTC. Protein sequence: CASSLRDEQYF.

V usage is TRBV7-3 and J usage is TRBJ2-3; D possibly matches TRBD1 or TRBD2 (5 bases each). This CDR3 spans 17 amino acids. Germline values: CDR1 SGHTA, CDR2 FQGTGA. The germline V and J ends were trimmed by 5 bases and 6 bases, with 24 bases remaining between them. CDR3 bases: TGTGCCAGCAGCCAGCAGACCGGGGCTAACCTCGGGGATACGCAGTATTTT. Protein sequence: CASSQQTGANLGDTQYF.

The chain recombines TRBV18 with TRBJ2-3, with D tentatively TRBD1 (5 bases). V was shortened by 3 bases and J by 4 bases, with 17 bases between the two germline ends. From germline, CDR1 is KGHSH and CDR2 LQKENI. The CDR3 runs to 16 residues. This CDR3 reads CASSPGPGRGPDTQYF. CDR3 sequence (DNA): TGTGCCAGCTCACCGGGCCCAGGTAGGGGTCCAGATACGCAGTATTTT.

The CDR3 spells CASSPRTGDEQYV. CDR3 DNA sequence: TGTGCCAGCTCACCTCGGACAGGGGACGAGCAGTACGTC. The rearrangement links TRBV18 to TRBJ2-7; 9 nucleotides match TRBD1. With 3 bases clipped from V and 5 bases from J, the junction kept 2 bases outside the gene matches. CDR1 KGHSH and CDR2 LQKENI come from the germline V gene. This CDR3 region has 13 residues.

This clone came up once. This chain connects TRBV9 to TRBJ1-3; D gene ambiguous. Trimming took off 4 bases at V and 0 bases at J, with 14 bases between the two ends. The CDR3 is 16 amino acids. Per the germline V gene, CDR1 is SGDLS and CDR2 is YYNGEE. As DNA, the CDR3 is TGTGCCAGCAGCAACGGGCAAAAGAGCTCTGGAAACACCATATATTTT. This sequence encodes CASSNGQKSSGNTIYF.

This chain uses TRBV11-3 with TRBJ2-3; tentatively, D is TRBD1 (5 bases). The length of the CDR3 is 15 residues. The germline V gene has CDR1 SGHNT and CDR2 YENEEA. Trimming cost V 1 base and J 2 bases, with 10 bases left between them. DNA of the CDR3: TGTGCCAGCAGCTTAGCAGGACATGCCACAGATACGCAGTATTTT. It translates to CASSLAGHATDTQYF.

The rearrangement links TRBV7-8 to TRBJ2-7, with D uncertain. Per germline, CDR1 SGHVS and CDR2 FQNEAQ. This CDR3 has 12 amino acids. The V and J ends lost 5 bases and 6 bases respectively, with 11 bases between them. The CDR3 is CASSLSGVEQYF. The CDR3 coding sequence is TGTGCCAGCAGCCTCTCAGGAGTCGAGCAGTACTTC.

The chain has TRBV6-1 and TRBJ1-1; no firm D call. Trimming removed 3 bases at V and 6 bases at J, with 5 bases between. Germline V gene sequence: CDR1 MNHNS, CDR2 SASEGT. The CDR3 is 11 amino acids. The CDR3 loop is CASSDRSEAFF. The CDR3 bases are TGTGCCAGCAGTGATCGTTCTGAAGCTTTCTTT.

The chain links TRBV20-1 to TRBJ2-1, with 12 bases fitting TRBD2. Germline loops: CDR1 DFQATT, CDR2 SNEGSKA (reference sequence). The CDR3 has 15 amino acids. After removal of 3 bases from V and 9 bases from J, the junction contained 9 bases not matched to a gene. CDR3 residues: CSASSSGRAHSEQFF. In DNA, the CDR3 is TGCAGTGCTAGTTCTAGCGGGAGGGCCCATAGTGAGCAGTTCTTC.

This chain joins TRBV6-1 and TRBJ1-6; no clear D. V was trimmed by 2 bases and J by 9 bases, leaving 17 bases between them. This CDR3 comprises 16 residues. Germline CDR1 is MNHNS and CDR2 is SASEGT. CDR3: CASSEILPAWGSPLHF. DNA for the CDR3: TGTGCCAGCAGTGAAATCCTACCGGCCTGGGGTTCACCCCTCCACTTT.

This chain links TRBV19 with TRBJ2-3, with 10 bases identical to TRBD2. CDR1 is LNHDA and CDR2 is SQIVND in the germline V gene (reference sequence). The CDR3 loop spans 15 amino acids. Trimming removed 7 bases from V and 7 bases from J; junction bases left unmatched: 11. The CDR3 here is CASTVQAGGLNTQYF. DNA of the CDR3: TGTGCCAGTACCGTTCAAGCGGGAGGGCTAAATACGCAGTATTTT.

The chain has TRBV12-3 or TRBV12-4 and TRBJ2-7, with D possibly matching TRBD1 (6 bases). The CDR3 totals 13 residues. V gave up 10 bases and J gave up 2 bases, with 15 bases separating them. DNA of the CDR3: TGTGCCACCGGAAGGGCAGGGGCCTACGAGCAGTACTTC. Amino acids: CATGRAGAYEQYF.

This clone appeared once. This chain links TRBV19 with TRBJ1-2, with D uncertain. This CDR3 has 15 amino acids. The V end was cut by 1 base, the J end by 4 bases, with 13 bases between. CDR1 LNHDA and CDR2 SQIVND come from the germline V gene (reference sequence). CDR3 nucleotides: TGTGCCAGTAGTATAGCTCCCCGGTCCACCTATGGCTACACCTTC. It is translated as CASSIAPRSTYGYTF.

The rearrangement links TRBV11-3 to TRBJ2-7; D is possibly TRBD1 or TRBD2 (5 bases each). V was pared by 1 base and J by 4 bases, with 14 bases between. Per the germline V gene, CDR1 is SGHNT and CDR2 is YENEEA. The CDR3 covers 15 residues. The CDR3 is CASSLGAGRRYEQYV. CDR3 in DNA: TGTGCCAGCAGCTTAGGCGCAGGGAGACGGTACGAGCAGTACGTC.

The chain uses TRBV28 and TRBJ2-7, with D tentatively TRBD1 (6 bases). This CDR3 spans 12 amino acids. Trimming left V 5 bases short and J 6 bases short, with 11 bases between. Per the germline V gene, CDR1 is MDHEN and CDR2 is SYDVKM. DNA for the CDR3: TGTGCCAGCAGTCAAACAGGGTTCGAGCAGTACGTC. Its translation is CASSQTGFEQYV.

The J gene is TRBJ2-7, the V gene TRBV4-1; 9 bases match TRBD2. Germline lookup yields CDR1 MGHRA and CDR2 YSYEKL. V gave up 1 base and J gave up 1 base; unmatched junction bases: 5. The CDR3 is made up of 16 amino acids. DNA for the CDR3: TGCGCCAGCAGCCAAGGGGTTCTAGCGGGGTCCTACGAGCAGTACTTC. Amino acids: CASSQGVLAGSYEQYF.

The rearrangement links TRBV19 to TRBJ2-1; perhaps TRBD1 as D (5 bases). The CDR3 is made up of 13 amino acids. V shed 3 bases and J shed 10 bases, with 13 bases lying between them. Germline CDR1 is LNHDA and CDR2 is SQIVND (reference sequence). This chain's CDR3 is CASSMSRQSEQFF. For the CDR3, the DNA is TGTGCCAGTAGTATGTCTAGACAGAGCGAGCAGTTCTTC.

This clone came up a few times. This chain connects TRBV19 to TRBJ1-4; 8 nucleotides line up with TRBD1. V lost 6 bases and J lost 7; bases outside the gene matches: 7. This CDR3 is 14 amino acids long. CDR1 LNHDA and CDR2 SQIVND come from the germline V gene (reference sequence). The CDR3 loop reads CASSDRGGGEKLFF. The CDR3 DNA reads TGTGCCAGTAGCGACAGGGGAGGGGGTGAAAAACTGTTTTTT.

This rearrangement joins TRBV28 to TRBJ1-2, with a possible D match to TRBD1 (5 bases). CDR3 size: 14 residues. Germline V gene sequence: CDR1 MDHEN, CDR2 SYDVKM. V dropped 6 bases and J dropped 6 bases, with 17 bases sitting between them. CDR3 in amino acids: CASSFGGVSHGYTF. The CDR3, as DNA: TGTGCCAGCAGCTTCGGGGGGGTTTCCCATGGCTACACCTTC.

The chain couples TRBV24-1 to TRBJ1-2; TRBD1 is a possible D gene (5 bases). The length of the CDR3 is 14 residues. Trimming left V 3 bases short and J 3 bases short, with 10 bases between. Per the germline V gene, CDR1 is KGHDR and CDR2 is SFDVKD. The CDR3 DNA reads as TGTGCCACCAGTGATGCCGGCAGGGACTATGGCTACACCTTC. Protein sequence: CATSDAGRDYGYTF.

The chain couples TRBV18 to TRBJ1-4; D remains unclear. The CDR3 has 14 residues. Germline V gene lookup returns CDR1 KGHSH and CDR2 LQKENI. V was cut by 2 bases and J by 8 bases, with 12 bases left in between. CDR3 sequence reads: CASSPNWQGEKLFF. The DNA for the CDR3 is TGTGCCAGCTCACCAAATTGGCAAGGGGAAAAACTGTTTTTT. The whole variable domain, remainder taken from reference TRBV18 and TRBJ1-4, is NAGVMQNPRHLVRRRGQEARLRCSPMKGHSHVYWYRQLPEEGLKFMVYLQKENIIDESGMPKERFSAEFPKEGPSILRIQQVVRGDSAAYFCASSPNWQGEKLFFGSGTQLSVL.

The V gene is TRBV5-1, the J gene TRBJ1-1; D gene uncertain. CDR1 and CDR2 (germline): SGHRS, YFSETQ. V dropped 5 bases and J dropped 6 bases, with 17 bases sitting between them. This CDR3 contains 14 residues. The CDR3: CASSEARGYAEAFF. CDR3 bases: TGCGCCAGCAGTGAGGCTCGAGGGTACGCTGAAGCTTTCTTT.